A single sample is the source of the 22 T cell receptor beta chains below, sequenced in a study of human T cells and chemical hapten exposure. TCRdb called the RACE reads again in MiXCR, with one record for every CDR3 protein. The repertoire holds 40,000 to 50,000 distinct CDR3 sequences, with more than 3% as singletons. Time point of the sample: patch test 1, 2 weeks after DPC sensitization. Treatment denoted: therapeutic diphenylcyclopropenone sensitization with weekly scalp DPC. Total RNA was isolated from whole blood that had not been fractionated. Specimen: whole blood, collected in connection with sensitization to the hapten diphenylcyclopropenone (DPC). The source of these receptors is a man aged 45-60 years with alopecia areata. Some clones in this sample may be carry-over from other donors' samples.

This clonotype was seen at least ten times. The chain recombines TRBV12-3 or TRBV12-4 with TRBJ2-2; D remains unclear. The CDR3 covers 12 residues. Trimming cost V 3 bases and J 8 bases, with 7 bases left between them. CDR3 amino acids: CASSLLAGELFF. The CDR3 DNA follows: TGTGCCAGCAGTTTGCTCGCTGGGGAGCTGTTTTTT.

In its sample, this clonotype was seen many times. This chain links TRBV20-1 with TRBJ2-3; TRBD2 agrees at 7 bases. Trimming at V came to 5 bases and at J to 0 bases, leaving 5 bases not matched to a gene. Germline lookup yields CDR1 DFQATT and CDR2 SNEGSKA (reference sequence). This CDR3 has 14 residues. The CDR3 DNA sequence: TGCAGTGCTCGGCGGGGAGGGAGCACAGATACGCAGTATTTT. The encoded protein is CSARRGGSTDTQYF.

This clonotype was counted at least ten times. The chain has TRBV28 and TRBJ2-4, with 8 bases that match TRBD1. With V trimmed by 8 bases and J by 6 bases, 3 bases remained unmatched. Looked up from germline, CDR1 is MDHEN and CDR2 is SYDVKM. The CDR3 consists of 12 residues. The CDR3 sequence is CASATGGNIQYF. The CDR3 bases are TGTGCCAGCGCCACAGGGGGAAACATTCAGTACTTC. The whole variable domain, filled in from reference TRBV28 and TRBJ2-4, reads DVKVTQSSRYLVKRTGEKVFLECVQDMDHENMFWYRQDPGLGLRLIYFSYDVKMKEKGDIPEGYSVSREKKERFSLILESASTNQTSMYLCASATGGNIQYFGAGTRLSVL.

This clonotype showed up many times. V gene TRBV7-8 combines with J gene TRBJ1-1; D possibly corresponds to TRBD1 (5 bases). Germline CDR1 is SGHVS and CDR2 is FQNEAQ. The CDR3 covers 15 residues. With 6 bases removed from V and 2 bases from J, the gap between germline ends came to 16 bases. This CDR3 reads CASRLRSGGNTEAFF. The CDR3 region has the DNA TGTGCCAGCAGACTTCGAAGCGGGGGAAACACTGAAGCTTTCTTT. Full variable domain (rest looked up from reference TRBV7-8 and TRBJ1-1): GAGVSQSPRYKVAKRGQDVALRCDPISGHVSLFWYQQALGQGPEFLTYFQNEAQLDKSGLPSDRFFAERPEGSVSTLKIQRTQQEDSAVYLCASRLRSGGNTEAFFGQGTRLTVV.

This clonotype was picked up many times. CDR3 in amino acids: CASSLWGGIPNTGELFF. CDR3 nucleotide sequence: TGTGCCAGCAGTTTATGGGGCGGGATACCGAACACCGGGGAGCTGTTTTTT. The chain has TRBV28 and TRBJ2-2; TRBD2 is a possible D gene (6 bases). Germline V gene data show CDR1 as MDHEN and CDR2 as SYDVKM. The CDR3 runs 17 residues. The V gene lost 0 bases and the J gene lost 0 bases, with 11 bases spanning the gap. The variable domain in full, with the rest retrieved from reference TRBV28 and TRBJ2-2, is DVKVTQSSRYLVKRTGEKVFLECVQDMDHENMFWYRQDPGLGLRLIYFSYDVKMKEKGDIPEGYSVSREKKERFSLILESASTNQTSMYLCASSLWGGIPNTGELFFGEGSRLTVL.

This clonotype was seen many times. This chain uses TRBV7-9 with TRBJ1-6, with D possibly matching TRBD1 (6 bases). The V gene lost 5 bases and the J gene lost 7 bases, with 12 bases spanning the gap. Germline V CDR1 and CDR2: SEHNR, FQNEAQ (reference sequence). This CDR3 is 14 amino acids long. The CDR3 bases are TGTGCCAGCAGCCTACGGGACATGAATTCACCCCTCCACTTT. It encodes CASSLRDMNSPLHF.

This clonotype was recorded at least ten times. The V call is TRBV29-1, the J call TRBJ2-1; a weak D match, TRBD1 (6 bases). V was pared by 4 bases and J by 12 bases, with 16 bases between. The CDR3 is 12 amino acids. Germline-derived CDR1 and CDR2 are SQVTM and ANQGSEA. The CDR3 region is CSVGGHRDGQFF. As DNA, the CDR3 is TGCAGCGTTGGGGGACATCGTGACGGGCAGTTCTTC.

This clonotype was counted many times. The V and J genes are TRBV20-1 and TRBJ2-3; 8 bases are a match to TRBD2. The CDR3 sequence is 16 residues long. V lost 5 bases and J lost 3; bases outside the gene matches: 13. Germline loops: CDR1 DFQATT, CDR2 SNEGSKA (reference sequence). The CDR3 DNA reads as TGCAGTGCTCAGGAGACTAGCGCTAGAGGGACAGATACGCAGTATTTT. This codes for CSAQETSARGTDTQYF.

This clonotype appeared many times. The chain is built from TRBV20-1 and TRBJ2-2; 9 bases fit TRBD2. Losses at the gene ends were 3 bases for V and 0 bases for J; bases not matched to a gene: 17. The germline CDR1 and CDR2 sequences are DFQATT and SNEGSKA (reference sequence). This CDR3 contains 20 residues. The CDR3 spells CSASLVGGGRGRANTGELFF. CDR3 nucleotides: TGCAGTGCTAGCCTCGTCGGCGGGGGGCGCGGGAGGGCGAACACCGGGGAGCTGTTTTTT.

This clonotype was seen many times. The CDR3 nucleotides read TGTGCCAGCAGCTCTGGGACAGGGACAAGGACTGAAGCTTTCTTT. Translating it yields CASSSGTGTRTEAFF. The V call is TRBV7-6, the J call TRBJ1-1; TRBD1 aligns across 9 bases. Germline V gene lookup returns CDR1 SGHVS and CDR2 FNYEAQ. The trim removed 4 bases at V and 5 bases at J, leaving 8 bases unmatched. CDR3 size: 15 residues.

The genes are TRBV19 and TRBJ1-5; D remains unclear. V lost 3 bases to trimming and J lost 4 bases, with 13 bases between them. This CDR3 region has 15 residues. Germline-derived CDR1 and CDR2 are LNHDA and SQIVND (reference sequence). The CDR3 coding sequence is TGTGCCAGTAGTATTTTCCCGTCAAGGAATCAGCCCCAGCATTTT. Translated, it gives CASSIFPSRNQPQHF.

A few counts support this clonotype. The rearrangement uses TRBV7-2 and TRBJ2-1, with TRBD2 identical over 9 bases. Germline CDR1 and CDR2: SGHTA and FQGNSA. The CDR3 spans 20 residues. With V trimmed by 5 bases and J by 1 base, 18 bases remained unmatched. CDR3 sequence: CASSKKLGASGIWSYNEQFF. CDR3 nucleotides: TGTGCCAGCAGCAAAAAACTCGGAGCTAGCGGGATCTGGTCCTACAATGAGCAGTTCTTC.

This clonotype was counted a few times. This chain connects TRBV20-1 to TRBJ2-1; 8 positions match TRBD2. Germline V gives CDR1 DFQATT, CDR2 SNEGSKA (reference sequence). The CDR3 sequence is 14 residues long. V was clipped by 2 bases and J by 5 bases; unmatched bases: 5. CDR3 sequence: CSARSTSGHNEQFF. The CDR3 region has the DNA TGCAGTGCTAGATCTACTAGCGGACACAATGAGCAGTTCTTC.

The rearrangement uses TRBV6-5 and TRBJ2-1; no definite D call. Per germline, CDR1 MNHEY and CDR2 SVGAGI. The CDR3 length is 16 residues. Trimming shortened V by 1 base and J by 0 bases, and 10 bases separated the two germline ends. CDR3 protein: CASSYYPDSSYNEQFF. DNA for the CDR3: TGTGCCAGCAGTTACTACCCCGATAGCTCCTACAATGAGCAGTTCTTC.

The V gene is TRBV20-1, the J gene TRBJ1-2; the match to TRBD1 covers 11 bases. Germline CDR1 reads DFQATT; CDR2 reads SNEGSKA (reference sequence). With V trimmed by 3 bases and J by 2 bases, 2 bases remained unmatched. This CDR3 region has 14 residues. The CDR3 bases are TGCAGTGCTAGCCGGACAGGGGGCAACTATGGCTACACCTTC. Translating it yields CSASRTGGNYGYTF.

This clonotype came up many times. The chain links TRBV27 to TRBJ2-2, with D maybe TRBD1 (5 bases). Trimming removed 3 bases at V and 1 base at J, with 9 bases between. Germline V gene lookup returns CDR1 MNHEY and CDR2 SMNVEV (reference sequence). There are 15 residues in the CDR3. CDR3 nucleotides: TGTGCCAGCAGTTTCCAGGGTATGAACACCGGGGAGCTGTTTTTT. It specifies CASSFQGMNTGELFF.

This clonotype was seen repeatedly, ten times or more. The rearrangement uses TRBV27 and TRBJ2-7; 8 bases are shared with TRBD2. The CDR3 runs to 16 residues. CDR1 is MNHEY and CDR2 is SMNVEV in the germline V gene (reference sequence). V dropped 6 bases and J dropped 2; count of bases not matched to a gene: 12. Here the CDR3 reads CASSPWVVGRAYEQYF. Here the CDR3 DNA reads TGTGCCAGCAGCCCCTGGGTCGTCGGGAGGGCCTACGAGCAGTACTTC.

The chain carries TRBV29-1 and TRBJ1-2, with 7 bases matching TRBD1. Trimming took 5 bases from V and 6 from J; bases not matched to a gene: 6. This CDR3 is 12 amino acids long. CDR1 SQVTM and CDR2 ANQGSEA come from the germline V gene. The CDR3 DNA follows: TGCAGCGTTTCCCTGACAGGGAATGGCTACACCTTC. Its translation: CSVSLTGNGYTF.

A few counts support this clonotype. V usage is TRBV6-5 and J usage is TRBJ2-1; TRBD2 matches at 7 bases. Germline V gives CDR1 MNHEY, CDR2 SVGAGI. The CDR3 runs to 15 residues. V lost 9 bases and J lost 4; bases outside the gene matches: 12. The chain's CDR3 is CARELAEASYNEQFF. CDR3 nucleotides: TGTGCCAGAGAGCTAGCGGAGGCATCTTACAATGAGCAGTTCTTC.

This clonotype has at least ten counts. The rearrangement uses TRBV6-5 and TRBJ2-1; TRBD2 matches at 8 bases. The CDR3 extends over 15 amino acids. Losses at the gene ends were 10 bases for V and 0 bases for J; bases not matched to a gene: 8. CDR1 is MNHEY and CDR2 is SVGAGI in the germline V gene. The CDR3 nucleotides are TGTGCCACTTGTCCGGGAGGGGTCTCCTACAATGAGCAGTTCTTC. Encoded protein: CATCPGGVSYNEQFF.

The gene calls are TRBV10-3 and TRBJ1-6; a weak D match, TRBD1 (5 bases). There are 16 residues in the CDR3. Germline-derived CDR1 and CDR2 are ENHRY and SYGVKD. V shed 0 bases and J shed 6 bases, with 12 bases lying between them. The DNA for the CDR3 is TGTGCCATCAGTGAGTCGAACGGCAGGGCTAATTCACCCCTCCACTTT. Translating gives CAISESNGRANSPLHF.

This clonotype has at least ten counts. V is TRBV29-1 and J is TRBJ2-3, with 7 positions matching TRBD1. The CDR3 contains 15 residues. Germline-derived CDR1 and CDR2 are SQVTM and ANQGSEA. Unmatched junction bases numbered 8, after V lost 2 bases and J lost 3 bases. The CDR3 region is CSVEPMTGITDTQYF. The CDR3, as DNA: TGCAGCGTTGAACCCATGACAGGGATTACAGATACGCAGTATTTT.